These 2 T cell receptor beta chains came from one sample sequenced in a study of blood T cell repertoires in COVID-19. The data were produced by immunoSEQ multiplex PCR, yet TCRdb's version contains in-frame clones alone and is incomplete. The table lists 100,000 or so clones, 91% of them singletons. Material for sequencing was peripheral blood. These receptors all stem from a man between 50 and 59 years old with acute or convalescent COVID-19.

The chain joins TRBV5-4 to TRBJ1-3, with no clear D. V lost 4 bases and J lost 0, with 11 bases in between. This CDR3 region has 15 residues. Germline CDR1 SGHNT, CDR2 YYREEE (reference sequence). The CDR3 DNA sequence: TGTGCCAGCAGCATCGACACTGGCTCTGGAAACACCATATATTTT. The encoded protein is CASSIDTGSGNTIYF.

This chain uses TRBV9 with TRBJ1-6, with 7 bases lining up with TRBD1. CDR1 and CDR2 from the germline V gene are SGDLS and YYNGEE. CDR3 size: 15 residues. The V gene end was trimmed by 0 bases and the J gene end by 7 bases; junction bases not matched to a gene: 4. The DNA for the CDR3 is TGTGCCAGCAGCGTAGAACAGGGGAGAAATTCACCCCTCCACTTT. Encoded protein: CASSVEQGRNSPLHF.